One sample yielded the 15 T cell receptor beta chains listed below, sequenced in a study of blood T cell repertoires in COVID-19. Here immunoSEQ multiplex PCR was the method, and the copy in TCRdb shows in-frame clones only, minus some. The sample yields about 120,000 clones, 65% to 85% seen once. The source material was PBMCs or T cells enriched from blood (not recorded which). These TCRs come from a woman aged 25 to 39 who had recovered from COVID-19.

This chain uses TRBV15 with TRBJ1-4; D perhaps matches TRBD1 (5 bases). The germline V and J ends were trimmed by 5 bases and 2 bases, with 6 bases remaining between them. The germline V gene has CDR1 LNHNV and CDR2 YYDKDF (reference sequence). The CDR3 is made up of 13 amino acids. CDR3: CATSGATNEKLFF. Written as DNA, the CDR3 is TGTGCCACCAGCGGGGCCACTAATGAAAAACTGTTTTTT.

CDR3 sequence: CASREGQGAVGTIYF. The CDR3 DNA is TGCGCCAGCAGGGAGGGACAGGGGGCTGTCGGCACCATATATTTT. The rearrangement joins TRBV10-2 to TRBJ1-3; 12 bases match TRBD1. Germline CDR1 WSHSY, CDR2 SAAADI. Trimming at V came to 6 bases and at J to 9 bases, leaving 9 bases not matched to a gene. This CDR3 spans 15 amino acids.

The CDR3 here is CASSRPTGHYEQYF. The CDR3, as DNA: TGTGCCAGCAGCCGACCGACAGGACACTACGAGCAGTACTTC. The chain joins TRBV7-9 to TRBJ2-7, with D perhaps TRBD1 (6 bases). Germline V gene lookup returns CDR1 SEHNR and CDR2 FQNEAQ (reference sequence). The length of the CDR3 is 14 residues. V gave up 5 bases and J gave up 3 bases, with 14 bases separating them.

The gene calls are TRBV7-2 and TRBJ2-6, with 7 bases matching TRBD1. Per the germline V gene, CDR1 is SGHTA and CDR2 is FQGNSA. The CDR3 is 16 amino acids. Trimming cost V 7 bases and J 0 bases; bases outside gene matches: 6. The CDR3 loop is CASIRDRSSGANVLTF. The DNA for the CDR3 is TGTGCCAGCATCCGGGACAGAAGCTCTGGGGCCAACGTCCTGACTTTC.

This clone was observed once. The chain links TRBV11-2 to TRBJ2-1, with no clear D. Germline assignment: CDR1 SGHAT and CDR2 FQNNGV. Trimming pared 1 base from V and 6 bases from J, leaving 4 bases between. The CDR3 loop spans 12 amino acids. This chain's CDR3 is CASSLGVNEQFF. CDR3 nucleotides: TGTGCCAGCAGCTTAGGAGTCAATGAGCAGTTCTTC.

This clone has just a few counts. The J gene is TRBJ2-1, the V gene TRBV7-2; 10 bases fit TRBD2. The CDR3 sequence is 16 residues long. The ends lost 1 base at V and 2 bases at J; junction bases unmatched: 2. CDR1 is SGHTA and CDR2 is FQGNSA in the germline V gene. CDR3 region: CASSLVSGGAYNEQFF. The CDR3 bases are TGTGCCAGCAGCTTAGTGAGCGGGGGGGCCTACAATGAGCAGTTCTTC.

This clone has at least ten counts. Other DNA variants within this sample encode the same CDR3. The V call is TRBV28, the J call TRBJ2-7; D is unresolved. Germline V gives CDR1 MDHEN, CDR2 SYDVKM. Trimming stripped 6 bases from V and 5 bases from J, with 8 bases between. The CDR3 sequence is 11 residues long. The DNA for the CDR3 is TGTGCCAGCAGCCTCGGAGACGAGCAGTACTTC. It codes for CASSLGDEQYF.

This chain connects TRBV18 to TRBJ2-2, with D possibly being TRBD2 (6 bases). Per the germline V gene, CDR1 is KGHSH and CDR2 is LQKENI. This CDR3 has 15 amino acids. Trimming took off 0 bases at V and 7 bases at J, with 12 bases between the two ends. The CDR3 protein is CASSPPLLAVGELFF. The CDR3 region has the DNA TGTGCCAGCTCACCACCCTTACTAGCTGTCGGGGAGCTGTTTTTT.

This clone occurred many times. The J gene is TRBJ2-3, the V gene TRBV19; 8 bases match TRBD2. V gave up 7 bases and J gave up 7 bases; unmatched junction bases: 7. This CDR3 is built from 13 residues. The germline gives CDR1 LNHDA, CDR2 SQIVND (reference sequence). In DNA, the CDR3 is TGTGCCAGTACCAGTCCGGGAGGGTATACGCAGTATTTT. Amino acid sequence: CASTSPGGYTQYF. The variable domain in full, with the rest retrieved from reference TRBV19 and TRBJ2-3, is DGGITQSPKYLFRKEGQNVTLSCEQNLNHDAMYWYRQDPGQGLRLIYYSQIVNDFQKGDIAEGYSVSREKKESFPLTVTSAQKNPTAFYLCASTSPGGYTQYFGPGTRLTVL.

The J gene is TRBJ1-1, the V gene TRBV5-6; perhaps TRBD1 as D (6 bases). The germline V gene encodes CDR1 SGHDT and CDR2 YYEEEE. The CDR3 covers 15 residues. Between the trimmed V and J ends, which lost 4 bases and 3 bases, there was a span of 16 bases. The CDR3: CASSTSGRGYTEAFF. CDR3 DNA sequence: TGTGCCAGCAGCACCTCGGGGAGGGGGTACACTGAAGCTTTCTTT.

CDR3 protein: CASSQARQVQYEQYF. CDR3 nucleotide sequence: TGTGCCAGCAGCCAAGCTAGACAGGTCCAATACGAGCAGTACTTC. This chain joins TRBV4-2 and TRBJ2-7, with a possible D match to TRBD1 (6 bases). CDR1 and CDR2 (germline): LGHNA, YNFKEQ. The CDR3 runs to 15 residues. V lost 1 base and J lost 4, with 14 bases in between.

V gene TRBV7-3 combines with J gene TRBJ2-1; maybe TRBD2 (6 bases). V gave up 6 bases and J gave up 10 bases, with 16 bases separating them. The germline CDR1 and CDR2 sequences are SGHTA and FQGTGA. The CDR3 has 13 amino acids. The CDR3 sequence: CASSAGGSSEQFF. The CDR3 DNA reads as TGTGCCAGCAGTGCAGGAGGGTCAAGCGAGCAGTTCTTC.

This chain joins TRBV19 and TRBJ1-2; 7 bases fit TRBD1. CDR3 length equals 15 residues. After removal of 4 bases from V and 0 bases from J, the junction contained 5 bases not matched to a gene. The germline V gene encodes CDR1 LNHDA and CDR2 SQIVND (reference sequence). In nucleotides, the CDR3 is TGTGCCAGTAGTAAGATGGGACAGCCTAACTATGGCTACACCTTC. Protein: CASSKMGQPNYGYTF. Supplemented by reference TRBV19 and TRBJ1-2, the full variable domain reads DGGITQSPKYLFRKEGQNVTLSCEQNLNHDAMYWYRQDPGQGLRLIYYSQIVNDFQKGDIAEGYSVSREKKESFPLTVTSAQKNPTAFYLCASSKMGQPNYGYTFGSGTRLTVV.

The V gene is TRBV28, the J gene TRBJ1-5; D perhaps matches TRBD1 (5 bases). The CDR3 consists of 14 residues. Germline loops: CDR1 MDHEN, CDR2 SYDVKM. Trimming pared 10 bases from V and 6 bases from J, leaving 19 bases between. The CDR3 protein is CATHRGEYSQPQHF. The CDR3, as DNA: TGTGCCACCCATCGGGGGGAGTACAGTCAGCCCCAGCATTTT.

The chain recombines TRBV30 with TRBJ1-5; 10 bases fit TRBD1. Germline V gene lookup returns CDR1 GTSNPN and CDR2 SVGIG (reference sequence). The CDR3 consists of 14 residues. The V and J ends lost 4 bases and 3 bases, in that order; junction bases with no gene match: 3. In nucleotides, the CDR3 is TGTGCCTGGAAGGGACAGGGGTACAATCAGCCCCAGCATTTT. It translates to CAWKGQGYNQPQHF. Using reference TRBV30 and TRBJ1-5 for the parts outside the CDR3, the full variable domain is SQTIHQWPATLVQPVGSPLSLECTVEGTSNPNLYWYRQAAGRGLQLLFYSVGIGQISSEVPQNLSASRPQDRQFILSSKKLLLSDSGFYLCAWKGQGYNQPQHFGDGTRLSIL.